This TCR beta chain was retrieved from a study of T cell responses to AZD1222 COVID-19 vaccine. TCRdb keeps only in-frame clones here, not all; method: immunoSEQ multiplex PCR. In the table there are roughly 200,000 clones, approximately 91% of which are singletons. The germline gives CDR1 MGHRA, CDR2 YSYEKL. Trimming at V came to 4 bases and at J to 0 bases, leaving 5 bases not matched to a gene. This CDR3 is 16 amino acids long. Whole-study results and caveats: Following two doses of AZD1222, Spike-specific TCR breadth and depth rose. Just five or six AZD1222 recipients were seropositive at baseline. Only after the peak T cell response were repertoires sampled. The sample set comprised mostly white British donors with more females, and clonal diversity was possibly underestimated.

Concerning this clone itself: The target antigen is unknown.

This sequence joins TRBV4-1 and TRBJ2-5; the match to TRBD2 covers 10 bases. This sequence originates from an adult who received the AZD1222 COVID-19 vaccine. The source was peripheral blood, collected 28 days after the second AZD1222 dose. CDR3 protein: CASSLRLAGNQETQYF. The CDR3 DNA follows: TGCGCCAGCAGCCTCCGACTAGCGGGTAACCAAGAGACCCAGTACTTC.